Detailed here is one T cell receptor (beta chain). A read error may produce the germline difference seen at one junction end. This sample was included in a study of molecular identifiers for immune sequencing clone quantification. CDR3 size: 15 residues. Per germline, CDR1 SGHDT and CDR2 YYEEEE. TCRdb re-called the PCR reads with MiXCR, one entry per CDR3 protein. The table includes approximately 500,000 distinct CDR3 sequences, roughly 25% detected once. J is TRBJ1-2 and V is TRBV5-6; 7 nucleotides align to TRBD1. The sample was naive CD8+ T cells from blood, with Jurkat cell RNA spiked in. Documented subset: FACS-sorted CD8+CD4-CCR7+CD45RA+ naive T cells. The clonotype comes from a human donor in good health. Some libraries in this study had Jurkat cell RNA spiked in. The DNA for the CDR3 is TGTGCCAGCAGCTTGGAACGACAGGGAGACTATGGCTACATCTTC. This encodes CASSLERQGDYGYIF.